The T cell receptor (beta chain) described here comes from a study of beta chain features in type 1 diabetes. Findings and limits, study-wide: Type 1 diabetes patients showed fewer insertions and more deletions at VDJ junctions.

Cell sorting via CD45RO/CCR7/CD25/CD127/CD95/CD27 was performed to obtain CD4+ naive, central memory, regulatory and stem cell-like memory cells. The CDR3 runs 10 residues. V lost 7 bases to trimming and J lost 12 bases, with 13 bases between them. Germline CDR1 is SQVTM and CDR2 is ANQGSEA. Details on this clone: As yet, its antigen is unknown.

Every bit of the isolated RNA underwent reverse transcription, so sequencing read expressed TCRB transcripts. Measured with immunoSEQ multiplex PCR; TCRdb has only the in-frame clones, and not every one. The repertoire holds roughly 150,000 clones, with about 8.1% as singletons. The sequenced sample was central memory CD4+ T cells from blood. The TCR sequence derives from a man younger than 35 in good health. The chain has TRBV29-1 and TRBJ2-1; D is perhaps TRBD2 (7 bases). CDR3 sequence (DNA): TGCAGCGCCCTAGGGGGGGGGCAGTTCTTC. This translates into CSALGGGQFF.